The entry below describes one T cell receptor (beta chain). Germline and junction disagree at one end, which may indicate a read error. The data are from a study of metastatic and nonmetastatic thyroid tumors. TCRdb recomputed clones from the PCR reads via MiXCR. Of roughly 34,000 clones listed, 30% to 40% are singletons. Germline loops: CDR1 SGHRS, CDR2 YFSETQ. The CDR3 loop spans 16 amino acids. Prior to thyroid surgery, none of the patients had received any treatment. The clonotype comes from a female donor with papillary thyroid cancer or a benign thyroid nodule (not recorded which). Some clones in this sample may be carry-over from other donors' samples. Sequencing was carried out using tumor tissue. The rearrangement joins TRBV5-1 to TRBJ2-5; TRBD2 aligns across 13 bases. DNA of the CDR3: TGCGCCAGCAGCCTCGGACTAGCGGGGGTGGGAGAGACCAAGTACTTC. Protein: CASSLGLAGVGETKYF.